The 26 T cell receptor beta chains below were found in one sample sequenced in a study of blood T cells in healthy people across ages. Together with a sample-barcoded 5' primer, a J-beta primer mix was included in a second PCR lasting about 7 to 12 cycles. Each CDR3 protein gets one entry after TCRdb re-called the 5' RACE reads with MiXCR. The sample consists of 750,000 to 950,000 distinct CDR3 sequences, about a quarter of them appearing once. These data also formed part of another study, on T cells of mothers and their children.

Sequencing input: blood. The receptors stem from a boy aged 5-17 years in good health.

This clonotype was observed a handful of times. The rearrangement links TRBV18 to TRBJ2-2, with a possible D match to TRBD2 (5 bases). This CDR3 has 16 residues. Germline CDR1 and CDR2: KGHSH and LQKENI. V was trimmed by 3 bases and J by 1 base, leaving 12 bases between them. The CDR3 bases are TGTGCCAGCTCACCCCCTGACGGACTGAACACCGGGGAGCTGTTTTTT. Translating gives CASSPPDGLNTGELFF.

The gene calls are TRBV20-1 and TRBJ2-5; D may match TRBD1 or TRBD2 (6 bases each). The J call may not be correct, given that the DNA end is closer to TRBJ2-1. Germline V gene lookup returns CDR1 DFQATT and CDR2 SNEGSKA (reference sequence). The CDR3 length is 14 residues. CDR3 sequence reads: CSAPKNREVNEQFF. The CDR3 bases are TGCAGTGCTCCGAAAAACAGGGAGGTCAATGAGCAGTTCTTC.

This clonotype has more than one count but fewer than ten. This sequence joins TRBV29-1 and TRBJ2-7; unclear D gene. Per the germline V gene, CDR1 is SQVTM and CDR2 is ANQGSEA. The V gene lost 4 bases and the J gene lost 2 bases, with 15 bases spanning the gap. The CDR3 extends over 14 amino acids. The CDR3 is CSVVFLKGTYEQYF. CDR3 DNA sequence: TGCAGCGTTGTCTTTCTGAAGGGTACCTACGAGCAGTACTTC.

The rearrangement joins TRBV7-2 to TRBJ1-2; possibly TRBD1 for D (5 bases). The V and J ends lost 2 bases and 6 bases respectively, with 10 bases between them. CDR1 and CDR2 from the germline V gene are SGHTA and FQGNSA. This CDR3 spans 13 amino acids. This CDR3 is CASSLKGWDGYTF. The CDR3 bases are TGTGCCAGCAGCTTAAAGGGGTGGGATGGCTACACCTTC.

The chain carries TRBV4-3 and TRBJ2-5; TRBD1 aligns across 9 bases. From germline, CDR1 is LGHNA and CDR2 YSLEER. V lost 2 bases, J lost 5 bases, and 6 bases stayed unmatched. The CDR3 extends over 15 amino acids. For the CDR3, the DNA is TGCGCCAGCAGCCAAAGACAGGGGGTCGGGGAGACCCAGTACTTC. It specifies CASSQRQGVGETQYF.

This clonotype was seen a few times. The CDR3 reads CASSLEDPHYQETQYF. For the CDR3, the DNA is TGTGCCAGCAGCTTAGAGGACCCACACTACCAAGAGACCCAGTACTTC. The chain joins TRBV7-9 to TRBJ2-5; D gene unclear. Trimming removed 1 base from V and 0 bases from J, with 12 bases in between. CDR1 SEHNR and CDR2 FQNEAQ come from the germline V gene (reference sequence). The CDR3 runs 16 residues.

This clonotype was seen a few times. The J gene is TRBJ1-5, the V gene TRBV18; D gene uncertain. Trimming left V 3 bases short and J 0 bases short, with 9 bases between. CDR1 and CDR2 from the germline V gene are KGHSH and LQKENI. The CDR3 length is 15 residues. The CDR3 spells CASSPGHNSNQPQHF. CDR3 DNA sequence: TGTGCCAGCTCACCCGGGCACAATAGCAATCAGCCCCAGCATTTT.

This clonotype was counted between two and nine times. The CDR3 region has the DNA TGCGCCAGCAGCCAAGGTGGGACAGTTAATGAAAAACTGTTTTTT. Its translation: CASSQGGTVNEKLFF. The chain is built from TRBV4-1 and TRBJ1-4, with 7 bases lining up with TRBD1. The CDR3 loop spans 15 amino acids. Unmatched junction bases numbered 3, after V lost 1 base and J lost 4 bases. Germline CDR1 reads MGHRA; CDR2 reads YSYEKL.

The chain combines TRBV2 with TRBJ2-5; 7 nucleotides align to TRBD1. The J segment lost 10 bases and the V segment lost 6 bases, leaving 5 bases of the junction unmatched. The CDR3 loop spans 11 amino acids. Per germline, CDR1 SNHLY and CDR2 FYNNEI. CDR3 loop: CASRITGDQYF. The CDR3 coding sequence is TGTGCCAGCAGAATAACAGGGGACCAGTACTTC.

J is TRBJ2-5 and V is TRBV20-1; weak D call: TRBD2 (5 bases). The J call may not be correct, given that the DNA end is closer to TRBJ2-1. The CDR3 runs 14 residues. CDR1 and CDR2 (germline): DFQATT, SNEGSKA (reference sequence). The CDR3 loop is CSALDLLMANEQFF. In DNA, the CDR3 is TGCAGTGCTCTGGACTTGTTAATGGCAAATGAGCAGTTCTTC.

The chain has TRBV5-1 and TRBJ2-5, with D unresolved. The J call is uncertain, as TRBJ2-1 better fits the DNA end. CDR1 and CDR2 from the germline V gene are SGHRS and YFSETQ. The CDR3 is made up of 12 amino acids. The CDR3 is CASSWSNNEQFF. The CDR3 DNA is TGCGCCAGCAGCTGGTCCAACAATGAGCAGTTCTTC.

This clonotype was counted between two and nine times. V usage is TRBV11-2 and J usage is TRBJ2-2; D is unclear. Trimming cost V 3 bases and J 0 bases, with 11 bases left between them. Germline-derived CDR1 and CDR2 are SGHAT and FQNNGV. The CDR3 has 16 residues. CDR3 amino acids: CASSFPEIPNTGELFF. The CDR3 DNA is TGTGCCAGCAGCTTTCCGGAGATACCGAACACCGGGGAGCTGTTTTTT.

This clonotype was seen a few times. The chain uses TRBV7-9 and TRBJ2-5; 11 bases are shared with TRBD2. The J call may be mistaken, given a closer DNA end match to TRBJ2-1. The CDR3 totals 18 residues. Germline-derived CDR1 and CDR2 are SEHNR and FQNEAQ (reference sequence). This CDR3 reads CASSSPLLLAGEYNEQFF. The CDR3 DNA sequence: TGTGCCAGCAGCTCACCCCTTTTACTAGCGGGGGAGTACAATGAGCAGTTCTTC.

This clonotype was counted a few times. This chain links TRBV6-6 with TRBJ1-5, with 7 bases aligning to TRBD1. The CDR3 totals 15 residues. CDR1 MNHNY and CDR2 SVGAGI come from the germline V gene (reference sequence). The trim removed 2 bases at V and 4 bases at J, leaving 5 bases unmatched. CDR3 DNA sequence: TGTGCCAGCAGTTACCTCGAACAGGGGAATCAGCCCCAGCATTTT. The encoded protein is CASSYLEQGNQPQHF.

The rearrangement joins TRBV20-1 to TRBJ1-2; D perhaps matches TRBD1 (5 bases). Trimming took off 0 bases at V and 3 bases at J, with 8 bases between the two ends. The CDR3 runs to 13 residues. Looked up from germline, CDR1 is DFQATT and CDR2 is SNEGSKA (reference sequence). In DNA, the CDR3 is TGCAGTGCTAGAGATAGCAGGGACTATGGCTACACCTTC. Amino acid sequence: CSARDSRDYGYTF.

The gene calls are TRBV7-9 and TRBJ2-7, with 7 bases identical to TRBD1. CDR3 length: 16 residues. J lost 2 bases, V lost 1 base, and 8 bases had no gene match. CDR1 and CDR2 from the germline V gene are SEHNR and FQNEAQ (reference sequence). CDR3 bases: TGTGCCAGCAGCTTAGATCTGGGGACAGTAACCTACGAGCAGTACTTC. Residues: CASSLDLGTVTYEQYF.

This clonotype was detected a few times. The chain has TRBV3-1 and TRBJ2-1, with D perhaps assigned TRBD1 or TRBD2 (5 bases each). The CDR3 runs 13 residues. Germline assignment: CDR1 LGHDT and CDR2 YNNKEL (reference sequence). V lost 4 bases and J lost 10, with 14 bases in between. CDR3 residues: CASSLWGLEEQFF. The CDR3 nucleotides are TGTGCCAGCAGCCTCTGGGGGTTGGAAGAGCAGTTCTTC.

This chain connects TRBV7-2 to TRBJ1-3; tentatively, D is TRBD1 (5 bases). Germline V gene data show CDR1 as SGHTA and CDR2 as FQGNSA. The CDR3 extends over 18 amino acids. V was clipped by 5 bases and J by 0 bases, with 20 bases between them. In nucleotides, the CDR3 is TGTGCCAGCAGCCCTAGCCCCCCAAATGGGGCCTCTGGAAACACCATATATTTT. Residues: CASSPSPPNGASGNTIYF.

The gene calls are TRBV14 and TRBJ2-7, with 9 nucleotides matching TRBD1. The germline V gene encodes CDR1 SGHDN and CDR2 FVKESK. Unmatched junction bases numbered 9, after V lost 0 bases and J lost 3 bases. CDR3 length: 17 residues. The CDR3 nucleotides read TGTGCCAGCAGCCAAGAGGGAATCGGACAGGGGTTCTACGAGCAGTACTTC. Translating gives CASSQEGIGQGFYEQYF. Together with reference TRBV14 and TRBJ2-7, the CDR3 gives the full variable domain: EAGVTQFPSHSVIEKGQTVTLRCDPISGHDNLYWYRRVMGKEIKFLLHFVKESKQDESGMPNNRFLAERTGGTYSTLKVQPAELEDSGVYFCASSQEGIGQGFYEQYFGPGTRLTVT.

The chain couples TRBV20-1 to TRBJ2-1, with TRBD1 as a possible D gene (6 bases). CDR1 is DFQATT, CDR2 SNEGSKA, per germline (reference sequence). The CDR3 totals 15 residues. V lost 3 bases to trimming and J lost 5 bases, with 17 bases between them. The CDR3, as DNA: TGCAGTGCTAGGTCGTTCCGAGGGACAAACAATGAGCAGTTCTTC. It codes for CSARSFRGTNNEQFF.

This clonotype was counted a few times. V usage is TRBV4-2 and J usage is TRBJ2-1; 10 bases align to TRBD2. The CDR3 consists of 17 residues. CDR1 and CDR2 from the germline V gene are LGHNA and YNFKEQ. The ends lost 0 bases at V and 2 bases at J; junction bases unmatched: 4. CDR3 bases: TGTGCCAGCAGCCAAGATGAGAGCGGGGGGGCCTACAATGAGCAGTTCTTC. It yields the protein CASSQDESGGAYNEQFF.

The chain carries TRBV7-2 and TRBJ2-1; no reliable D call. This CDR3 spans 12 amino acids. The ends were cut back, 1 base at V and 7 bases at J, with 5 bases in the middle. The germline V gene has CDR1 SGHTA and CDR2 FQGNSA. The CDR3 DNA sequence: TGTGCCAGCAGCTTAGAGAGAAATGAGCAGTTCTTC. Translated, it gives CASSLERNEQFF.

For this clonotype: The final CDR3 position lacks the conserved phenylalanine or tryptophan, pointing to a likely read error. The CDR3 DNA follows: TGTGCCAGCAGTCCTAGACAGGGCGAAGAGACCCAGTACCTC. Translation: CASSPRQGEETQYL. This chain links TRBV28 with TRBJ2-5; 7 positions agree with TRBD1. V lost 5 bases to trimming and J lost 3 bases; unmatched junction nucleotides: 6. This CDR3 region has 14 residues. Germline lookup yields CDR1 MDHEN and CDR2 SYDVKM.

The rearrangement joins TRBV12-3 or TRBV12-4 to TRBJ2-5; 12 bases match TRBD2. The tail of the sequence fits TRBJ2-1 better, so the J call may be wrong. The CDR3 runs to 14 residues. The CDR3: CASTGTSGRNEQFF. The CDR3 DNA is TGTGCCAGCACCGGAACTAGCGGGAGGAATGAGCAGTTCTTC.

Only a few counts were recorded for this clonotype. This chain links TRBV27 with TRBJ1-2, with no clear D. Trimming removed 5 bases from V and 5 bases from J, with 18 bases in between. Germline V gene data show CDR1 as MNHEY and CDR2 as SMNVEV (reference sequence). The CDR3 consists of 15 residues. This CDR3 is CASSRLPADVYGYTF. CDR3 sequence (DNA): TGTGCCAGCAGTCGACTCCCGGCAGACGTTTATGGCTACACCTTC.

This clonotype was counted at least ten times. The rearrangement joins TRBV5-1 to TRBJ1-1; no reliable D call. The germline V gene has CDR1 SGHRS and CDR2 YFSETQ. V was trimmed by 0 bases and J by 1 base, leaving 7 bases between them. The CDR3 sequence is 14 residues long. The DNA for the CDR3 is TGCGCCAGCAGCTTGGGACCGACGAACACTGAAGCTTTCTTT. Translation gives CASSLGPTNTEAFF.